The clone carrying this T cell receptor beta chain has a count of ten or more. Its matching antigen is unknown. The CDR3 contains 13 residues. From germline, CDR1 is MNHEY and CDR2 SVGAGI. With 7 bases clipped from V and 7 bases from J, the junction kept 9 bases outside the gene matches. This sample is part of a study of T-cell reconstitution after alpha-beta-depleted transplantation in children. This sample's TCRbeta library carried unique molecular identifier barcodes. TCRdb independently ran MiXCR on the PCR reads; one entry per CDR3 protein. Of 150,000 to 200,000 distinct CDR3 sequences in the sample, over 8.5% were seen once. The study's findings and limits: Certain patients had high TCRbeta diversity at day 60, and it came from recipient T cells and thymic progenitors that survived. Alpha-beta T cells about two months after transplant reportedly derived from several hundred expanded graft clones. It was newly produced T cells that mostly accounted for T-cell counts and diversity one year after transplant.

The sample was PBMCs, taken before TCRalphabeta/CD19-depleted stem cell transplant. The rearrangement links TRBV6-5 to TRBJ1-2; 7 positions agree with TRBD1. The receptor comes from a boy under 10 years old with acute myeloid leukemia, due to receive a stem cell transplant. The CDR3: CASTGGMRGGYTF. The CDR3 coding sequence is TGTGCCAGCACAGGGGGTATGAGGGGTGGCTACACCTTC.